This TCR beta chain came from a study of shared clonotypes between healthy human individuals. The CDR3 is 14 residues long. Trimming took 0 bases from V and 6 from J, leaving 11 bases between them. The germline gives CDR1 ENHRY, CDR2 SYGVKD. The repertoire was sequenced with immunoSEQ multiplex PCR; TCRdb's copy has only in-frame clones and lacks some. The sample has 2 million to 2.5 million clones, approximately 94% seen once. The sequence came from a man aged 18 to 30 in good health. The rearrangement links TRBV10-3 to TRBJ1-2; possibly TRBD1 for D (5 bases). Sequencing was performed on naive CD4+ T cells sorted from blood. As to subset: CD45RA+ positively selected. CDR3 residues: CAISESGVWDGYTF. CDR3 bases: TGTGCCATCAGTGAGTCGGGGGTATGGGATGGCTACACCTTC.